What follows describes a single TCR beta chain. This entry comes from a study of T-cell reconstitution after alpha-beta-depleted transplantation in children. Preparing the TCRbeta library involved the use of unique molecular identifiers. In TCRdb, the PCR reads were re-called with MiXCR into one record per CDR3 protein. The sample consists of some 290,000 distinct CDR3 sequences, over 8% of them appearing once. Trimming stripped 0 bases from V and 1 base from J, with 12 bases between. The CDR3 covers 16 residues. Germline V lookup: CDR1 SGHRS, CDR2 YFSETQ. The chain is built from TRBV5-1 and TRBJ2-3; no definite D call. Material: PBMCs from the stem cell graft donor, obtained from the stem cell graft. This TCR was sampled from a human donor who donated a stem cell graft to a child with SCID. The CDR3 coding sequence is TGCGCCAGCAGCTTGGTGGCAAATATAGGCACAGATACGCAGTATTTT. It specifies CASSLVANIGTDTQYF. Combining the CDR3 with reference TRBV5-1 and TRBJ2-3 gives the whole variable domain KAGVTQTPRYLIKTRGQQVTLSCSPISGHRSVSWYQQTPGQGLQFLFEYFSETQRNKGNFPGRFSGRQFSNSRSEMNVSTLELGDSALYLCASSLVANIGTDTQYFGPGTRLTVL.